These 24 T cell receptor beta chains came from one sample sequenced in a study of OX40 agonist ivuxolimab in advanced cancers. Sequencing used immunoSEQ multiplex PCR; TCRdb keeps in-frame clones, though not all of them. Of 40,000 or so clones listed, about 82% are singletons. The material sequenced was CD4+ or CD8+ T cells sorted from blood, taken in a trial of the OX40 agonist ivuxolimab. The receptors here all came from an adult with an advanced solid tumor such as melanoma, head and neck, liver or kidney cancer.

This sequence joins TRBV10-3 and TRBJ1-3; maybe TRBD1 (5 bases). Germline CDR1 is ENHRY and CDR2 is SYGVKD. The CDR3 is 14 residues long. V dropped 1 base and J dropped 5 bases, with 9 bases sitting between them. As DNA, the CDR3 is TGTGCCATCAGTGAGTTGCAGGGTAGAAACACCATATATTTT. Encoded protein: CAISELQGRNTIYF.

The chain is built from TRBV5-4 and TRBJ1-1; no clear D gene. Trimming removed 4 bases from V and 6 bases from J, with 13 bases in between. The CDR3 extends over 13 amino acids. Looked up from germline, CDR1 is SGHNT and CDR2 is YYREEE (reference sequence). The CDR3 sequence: CASSQTDRPEAFF. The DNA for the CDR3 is TGTGCCAGCAGCCAGACGGACCGACCTGAAGCTTTCTTT.

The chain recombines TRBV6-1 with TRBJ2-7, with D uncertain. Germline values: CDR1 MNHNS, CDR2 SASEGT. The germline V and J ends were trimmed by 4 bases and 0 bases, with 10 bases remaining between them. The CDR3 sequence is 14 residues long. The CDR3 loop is CASSGSGVSYEQYF. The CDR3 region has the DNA TGTGCCAGCAGTGGATCAGGTGTCTCCTACGAGCAGTACTTC.

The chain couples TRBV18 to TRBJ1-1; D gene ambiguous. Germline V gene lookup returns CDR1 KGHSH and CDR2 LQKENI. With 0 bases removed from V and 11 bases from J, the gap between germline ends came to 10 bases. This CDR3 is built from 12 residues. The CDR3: CASSPPRGLAFF. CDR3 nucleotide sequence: TGTGCCAGCTCACCACCGCGAGGTCTGGCTTTCTTT.

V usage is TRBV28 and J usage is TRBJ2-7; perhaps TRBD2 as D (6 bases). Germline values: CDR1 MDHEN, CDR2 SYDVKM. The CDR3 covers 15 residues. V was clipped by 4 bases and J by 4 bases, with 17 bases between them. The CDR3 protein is CASSSLKGRRYEQYF. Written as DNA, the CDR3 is TGTGCCAGCAGTTCCCTTAAGGGGAGGCGGTACGAGCAGTACTTC.

Written as DNA, the CDR3 is TGTGCCAGTAGTATAGTGGTGGGAAACGAGCAGTACTTC. Encoded protein: CASSIVVGNEQYF. The chain has TRBV19 and TRBJ2-7; D unclear. There are 13 residues in the CDR3. V lost 1 base and J 5 bases, leaving 9 bases between the germline ends. Germline lookup yields CDR1 LNHDA and CDR2 SQIVND (reference sequence).

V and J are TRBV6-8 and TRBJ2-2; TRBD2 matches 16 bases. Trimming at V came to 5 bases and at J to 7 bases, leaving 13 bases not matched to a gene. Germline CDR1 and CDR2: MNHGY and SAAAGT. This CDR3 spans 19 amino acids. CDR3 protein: CASSISGTSGGAHSGELFF. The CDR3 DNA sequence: TGTGCCAGCAGTATTTCCGGGACTAGCGGGGGGGCCCATAGCGGGGAGCTGTTTTTT.

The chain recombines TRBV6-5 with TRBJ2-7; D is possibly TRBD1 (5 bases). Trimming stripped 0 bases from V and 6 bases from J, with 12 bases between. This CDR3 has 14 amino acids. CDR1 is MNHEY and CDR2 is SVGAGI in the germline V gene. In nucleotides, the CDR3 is TGTGCCAGCAGTTACTCGGCAGGGTTTAGCGAGCAGTACTTC. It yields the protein CASSYSAGFSEQYF.

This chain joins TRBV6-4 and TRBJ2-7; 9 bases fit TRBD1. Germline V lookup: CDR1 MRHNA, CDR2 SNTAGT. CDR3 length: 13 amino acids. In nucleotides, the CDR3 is TGTGCTAGGACGGGGACAGGGTACCACGAGCAGTACTTC. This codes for CARTGTGYHEQYF.

DNA for the CDR3: TGTGCCAGCAGCCATTACGGGAACACCGGGGAGCTGTTTTTT. Its protein product is CASSHYGNTGELFF. The chain combines TRBV14 with TRBJ2-2; D not resolved. V lost 3 bases, J lost 1 base, and 6 bases lay in between. Germline CDR1 reads SGHDN; CDR2 reads FVKESK. The CDR3 is 14 residues long.

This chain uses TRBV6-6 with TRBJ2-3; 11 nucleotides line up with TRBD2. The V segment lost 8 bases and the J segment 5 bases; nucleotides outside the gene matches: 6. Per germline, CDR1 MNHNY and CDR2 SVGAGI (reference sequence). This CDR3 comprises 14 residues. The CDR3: CASWLGLAGDTQYF. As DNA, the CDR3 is TGTGCCAGCTGGCTCGGACTAGCGGGAGATACGCAGTATTTT.

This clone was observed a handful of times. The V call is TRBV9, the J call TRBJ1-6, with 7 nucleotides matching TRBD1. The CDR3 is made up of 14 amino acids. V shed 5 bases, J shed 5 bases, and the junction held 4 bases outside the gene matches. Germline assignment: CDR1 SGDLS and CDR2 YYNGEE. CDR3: CASRTGTDNSPLHF. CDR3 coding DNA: TGTGCCAGCAGGACTGGGACAGATAATTCACCCCTCCACTTT.

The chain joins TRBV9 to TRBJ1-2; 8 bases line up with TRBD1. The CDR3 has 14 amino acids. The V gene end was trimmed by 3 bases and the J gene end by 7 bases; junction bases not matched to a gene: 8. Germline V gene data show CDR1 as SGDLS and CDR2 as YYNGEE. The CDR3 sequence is CASSGSGGAVGYTF. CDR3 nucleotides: TGTGCCAGCAGCGGATCAGGGGGCGCGGTTGGCTACACCTTC.

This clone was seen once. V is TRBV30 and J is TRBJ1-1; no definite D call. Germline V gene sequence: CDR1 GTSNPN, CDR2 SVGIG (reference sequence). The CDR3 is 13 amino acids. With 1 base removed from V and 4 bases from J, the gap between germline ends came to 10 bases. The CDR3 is CAWSATFPTEAFF. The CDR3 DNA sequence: TGTGCCTGGAGTGCCACCTTCCCCACTGAAGCTTTCTTT.

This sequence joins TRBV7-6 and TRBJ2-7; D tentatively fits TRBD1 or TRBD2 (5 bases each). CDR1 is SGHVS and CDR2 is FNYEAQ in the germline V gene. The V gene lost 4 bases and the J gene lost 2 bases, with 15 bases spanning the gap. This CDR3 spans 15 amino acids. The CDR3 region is CASSYRDGDTYEQYF. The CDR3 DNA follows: TGTGCCAGCAGCTACCGGGACGGAGATACCTACGAGCAGTACTTC.

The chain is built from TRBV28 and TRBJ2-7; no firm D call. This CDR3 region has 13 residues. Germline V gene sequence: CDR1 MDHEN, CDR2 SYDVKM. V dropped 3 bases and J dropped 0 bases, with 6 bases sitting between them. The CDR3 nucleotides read TGTGCCAGCAGTTTCGGTCCCTCCTACGAGCAGTACTTC. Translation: CASSFGPSYEQYF.

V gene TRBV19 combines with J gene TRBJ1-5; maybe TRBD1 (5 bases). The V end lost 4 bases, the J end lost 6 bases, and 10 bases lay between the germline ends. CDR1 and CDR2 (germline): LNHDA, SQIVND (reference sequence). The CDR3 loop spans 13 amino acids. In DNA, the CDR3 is TGTGCCAGTAGTAGCAGGGTTAGTCAGCCCCAGCATTTT. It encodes CASSSRVSQPQHF.

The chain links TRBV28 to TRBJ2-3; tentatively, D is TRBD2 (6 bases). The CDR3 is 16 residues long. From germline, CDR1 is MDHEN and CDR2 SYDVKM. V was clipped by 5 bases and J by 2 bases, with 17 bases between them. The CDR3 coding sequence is TGTGCCAGCAGTACCCAGGGTAGCGGATACACAGATACGCAGTATTTT. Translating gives CASSTQGSGYTDTQYF.

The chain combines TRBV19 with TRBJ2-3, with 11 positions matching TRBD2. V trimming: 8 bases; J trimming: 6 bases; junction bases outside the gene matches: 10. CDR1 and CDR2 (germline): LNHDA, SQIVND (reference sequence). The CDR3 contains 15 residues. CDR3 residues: CASRLAGTYRDTQYF. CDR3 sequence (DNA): TGTGCCAGTCGACTAGCGGGGACTTATAGGGATACGCAGTATTTT.

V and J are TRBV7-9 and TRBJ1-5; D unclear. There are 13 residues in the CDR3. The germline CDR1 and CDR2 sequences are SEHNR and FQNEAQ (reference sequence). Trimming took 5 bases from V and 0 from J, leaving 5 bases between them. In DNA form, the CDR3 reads TGTGCCAGCAGCCCGGATAGCAATCAGCCCCAGCATTTT. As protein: CASSPDSNQPQHF.

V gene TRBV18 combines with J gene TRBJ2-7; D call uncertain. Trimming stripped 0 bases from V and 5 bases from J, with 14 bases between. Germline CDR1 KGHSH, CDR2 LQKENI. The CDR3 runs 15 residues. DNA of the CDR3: TGTGCCAGCTCACCACCCCTAGGAAGAACGAACGAGCAGTACTTC. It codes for CASSPPLGRTNEQYF.

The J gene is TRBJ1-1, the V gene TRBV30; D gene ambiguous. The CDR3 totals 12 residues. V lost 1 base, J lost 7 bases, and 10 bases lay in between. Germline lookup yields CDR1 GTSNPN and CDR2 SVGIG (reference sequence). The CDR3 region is CAWSAPRSEAFF. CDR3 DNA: TGTGCCTGGAGTGCCCCCAGGAGTGAAGCTTTCTTT.

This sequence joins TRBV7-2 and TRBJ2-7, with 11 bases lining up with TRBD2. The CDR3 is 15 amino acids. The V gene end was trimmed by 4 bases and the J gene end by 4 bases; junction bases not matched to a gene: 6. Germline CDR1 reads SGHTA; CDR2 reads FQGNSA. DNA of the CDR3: TGTGCCAGCAGCTCTCCGACTAGCGGGGTTTACGAGCAGTACTTC. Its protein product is CASSSPTSGVYEQYF.

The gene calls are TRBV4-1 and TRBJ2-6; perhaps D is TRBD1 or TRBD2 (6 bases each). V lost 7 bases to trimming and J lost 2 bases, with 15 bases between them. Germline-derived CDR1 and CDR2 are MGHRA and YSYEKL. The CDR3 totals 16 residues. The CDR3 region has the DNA TGCGCCAGCACCCCCGGAGGGGGGACTGGGGCCAACGTCCTGACTTTC. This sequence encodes CASTPGGGTGANVLTF.